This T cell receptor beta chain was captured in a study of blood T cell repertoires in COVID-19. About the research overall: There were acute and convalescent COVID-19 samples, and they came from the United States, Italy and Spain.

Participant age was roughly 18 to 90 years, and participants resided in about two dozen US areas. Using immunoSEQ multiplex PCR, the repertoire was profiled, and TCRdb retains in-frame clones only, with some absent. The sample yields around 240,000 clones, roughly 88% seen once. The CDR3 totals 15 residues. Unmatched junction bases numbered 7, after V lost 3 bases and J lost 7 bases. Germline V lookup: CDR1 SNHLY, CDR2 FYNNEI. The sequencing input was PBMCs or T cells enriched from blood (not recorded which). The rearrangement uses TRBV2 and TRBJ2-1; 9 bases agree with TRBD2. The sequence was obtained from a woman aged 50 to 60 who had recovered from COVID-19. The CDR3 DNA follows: TGTGCCAGCAGTGAGCTAGCGGGAATGGGGAATGAGCAGTTCTTC. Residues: CASSELAGMGNEQFF.